This entry describes one T cell receptor beta chain. No antigen is known for it. Data came from immunoSEQ multiplex PCR; TCRdb stores just in-frame clones and leaves some out. The sample lists about 11,000 clones, 90% to 95% occurring once. Germline values: CDR1 LNHDA, CDR2 SQIVND (reference sequence). Trimming shortened V by 6 bases and J by 6 bases, and 18 bases separated the two germline ends. This CDR3 comprises 16 residues. The sample belongs to a study of T cells in localized non-small cell lung cancer. Notes on the study in general: Median approximately 58 top-100 tumor clones were shared with paired adjacent lung. T cell clonality was highest in uninvolved adjacent lung, above tumor.

The source was peripheral blood, collected before any cancer treatment. The chain carries TRBV19 and TRBJ2-6; D is possibly TRBD1 (6 bases). The sequence was collected from a male donor older than 55 with stage III lung adenocarcinoma. The CDR3 region has the DNA TGTGCCAGTAGGACAGGCTCCTCTGGGTTGGCCAACGTCCTGACTTTC. Translation gives CASRTGSSGLANVLTF.